Shown below are 7 T cell receptor beta chains from a single sample sequenced in a study of spatial heterogeneity in lung cancer (dated by TCRdb to about 2019). The library was generated by 5' RACE. This sample was sequenced with a NextSeq 500. The raw public data were reprocessed by TCRdb itself: fastp quality trimming at Q25, MiXCR clonotype calling, in-frame beta chains only. Entries are consolidated by CDR3 protein sequence, retaining the most common genes and DNA. The sample data list 95,000 or so distinct CDR3 sequences, and about 9.4% of these were observed just once. 6.5% to 8.5% of the sample rests with the top ten. This specimen's time point label, per the study, means: sample taken at primary tumor resection. Without any cell sorting, TCR sequencing was performed on whole RNA extracted either from tumor and nontumor lung tissue or from cryopreserved PBMC samples. The source material was PBMCs, sampled at surgery. The receptor source for this set is a male donor with early-stage non-small cell lung cancer.

This clonotype was picked up many times. The gene calls are TRBV30 and TRBJ1-1; D gene unclear. Trimming removed 4 bases at V and 2 bases at J, with 11 bases between. The CDR3 is 13 amino acids. Germline CDR1 and CDR2: GTSNPN and SVGIG (reference sequence). The CDR3 coding sequence is TGTGCCTGGACCTACCGGGAAAACACTGAAGCTTTCTTT. The encoded protein is CAWTYRENTEAFF. Together with reference TRBV30 and TRBJ1-1, the CDR3 gives the full variable domain: SQTIHQWPATLVQPVGSPLSLECTVEGTSNPNLYWYRQAAGRGLQLLFYSVGIGQISSEVPQNLSASRPQDRQFILSSKKLLLSDSGFYLCAWTYRENTEAFFGQGTRLTVV.

At least ten counts were recorded for this clonotype. The chain joins TRBV5-1 to TRBJ2-3; no reliable D call. Germline CDR1 reads SGHRS; CDR2 reads YFSETQ. There are 15 residues in the CDR3. Trimming left V 2 bases short and J 2 bases short, with 12 bases between. The CDR3 spells CASSFSTLPTDTQYF. DNA for the CDR3: TGCGCCAGCAGCTTTTCCACCCTCCCCACAGATACGCAGTATTTT.

This clonotype was detected ten times or more. V and J are TRBV6-1 and TRBJ1-1, with no clear D. The CDR3 runs 15 residues. Germline CDR1 is MNHNS and CDR2 is SASEGT. The V end was cut by 0 bases, the J end by 1 base, with 9 bases between. CDR3 sequence reads: CASSEARLGNTEAFF. The CDR3 DNA reads as TGTGCCAGCAGTGAAGCGCGCTTGGGGAACACTGAAGCTTTCTTT.

This clonotype was detected a few times. The CDR3 DNA reads as TGTGCCAGTACACCCAGCGGCCTGGGAGCGGAGACCCAGTACTTC. As protein: CASTPSGLGAETQYF. The chain has TRBV28 and TRBJ2-5, with D perhaps matching TRBD2 (5 bases). Trimming removed 9 bases at V and 5 bases at J, with 22 bases between. The CDR3 sequence is 15 residues long. Germline V lookup: CDR1 MDHEN, CDR2 SYDVKM. The variable domain in full, with the rest retrieved from reference TRBV28 and TRBJ2-5, is DVKVTQSSRYLVKRTGEKVFLECVQDMDHENMFWYRQDPGLGLRLIYFSYDVKMKEKGDIPEGYSVSREKKERFSLILESASTNQTSMYLCASTPSGLGAETQYFGPGTRLLVL.

CDR3 nucleotide sequence: TGTGCCAGCAGACCCGGGACCCATACCACGGATACGCAGTATTTT. Encoded protein: CASRPGTHTTDTQYF. V and J are TRBV6-1 and TRBJ2-3; D may correspond to TRBD1 or TRBD2 (5 bases each). V lost 6 bases to trimming and J lost 6 bases, with 19 bases between them. This CDR3 is built from 15 residues. Germline loops: CDR1 MNHNS, CDR2 SASEGT.

This clonotype was recorded at least ten times. The chain couples TRBV9 to TRBJ2-3; TRBD2 is a possible D gene (6 bases). CDR3 length: 15 residues. CDR1 SGDLS and CDR2 YYNGEE come from the germline V gene. Trimming shortened V by 3 bases and J by 0 bases, and 11 bases separated the two germline ends. In nucleotides, the CDR3 is TGTGCCAGCAGCGCCGGGAGTTGGAGCACAGATACGCAGTATTTT. This gives the protein CASSAGSWSTDTQYF.

This clonotype turned up a few times. The chain joins TRBV12-3 or TRBV12-4 to TRBJ2-1, with D perhaps matching TRBD1 or TRBD2 (5 bases each). The CDR3 extends over 12 amino acids. With 3 bases removed from V and 7 bases from J, the gap between germline ends came to 7 bases. The CDR3 protein is CASSLGENEQFF. CDR3 nucleotides: TGTGCCAGCAGTTTGGGGGAAAATGAGCAGTTCTTC.